The TCR beta chain described here comes from a study of T cell responses to AZD1222 COVID-19 vaccine. General study results and limits: Along spike, vaccine-associated CD4 TCRs were found throughout, with dominance at 160-218 and 743-854. At baseline, seropositivity was found in only 5 to 7 AZD1222 recipients.

Trimming took 0 bases from V and 4 from J, leaving 7 bases between them. Germline V gene sequence: CDR1 WSHSY, CDR2 SAAADI. The CDR3 has 14 amino acids. This table comes from immunoSEQ multiplex PCR, and its TCRdb copy is limited to in-frame clones, with some not included. The sample consists of 75,000 to 100,000 clones, 90% to 95% of them appearing once. In regard to this clone: Its antigen remains unknown. The sample holds other DNA sequences that translate to the same CDR3.

The TCR was taken from an adult in good health. Sequencing was performed on peripheral blood, taken on day 0 of AZD1222 vaccination. The genes are TRBV10-2 and TRBJ1-5, with D hard to call. The CDR3 region has the DNA TGCGCCAGCAGTGAGTCTGGGGTGAATCAGCCCCAGCATTTT. Its protein product is CASSESGVNQPQHF.